A selection of T cell receptor beta chains follows, all from one sample in a study of blood T cell repertoires in COVID-19. Sequenced by immunoSEQ multiplex PCR; TCRdb stores in-frame clones only, minus some. Of 64,000 or so clones listed, more than 60% are singletons. The sequenced sample consisted of peripheral blood. The receptors were gathered from a human donor in a cohort sampled during active COVID-19. Both conserved end residues are part of each CDR3. A D gene is named only where the DNA matches it firmly. Expanded clones get a size class; other rows say once, few or many, or leave the size out.

TGTGCCAGCAGCCCTAGGGGACAGGGTGGGGGTGAGCAGTTCTTC | CASSPRGQGGGEQFF | TRBJ2-1 | NA | TRBV7-2 | TRBD1
TGTGCCAGCAGTTACTCGAAAGGGGTGGAAGGCTACACCTTC | CASSYSKGVEGYTF | TRBJ1-2 | NA | TRBV6-5 | NA
TGTGCCAGCAGCTTAGGCCCGGGGGGTTACGAGCAGTACTTC | CASSLGPGGYEQYF | TRBJ2-7 | NA | TRBV11-2 | TRBD2
TGCGCCAGCAGCCAGGGGACTAGCGGAGACACCGGGGAGCTGTTTTTT | CASSQGTSGDTGELFF | TRBJ2-2 | few | TRBV4-1 | TRBD2
TGTGCCAGCTCACCGGACAGGGATCAGCCCCAGCATTTT | CASSPDRDQPQHF | TRBJ1-5 | NA | TRBV18 | TRBD1
TGTGCCATCAGTGAGTCGACGGGTTACTATGGCTACACCTTC | CAISESTGYYGYTF | TRBJ1-2 | NA | TRBV10-3 | NA
TGTGCCAGCAGCCGTCAACTAATAATTAATGAAAAACTGTTTTTT | CASSRQLIINEKLFF | TRBJ1-4 | NA | TRBV5-8 | NA
TGTGCCAGCAGCTTAGGGCTAGCCGGGAACAGTGAGCAGTTCTTC | CASSLGLAGNSEQFF | TRBJ2-1 | NA | TRBV7-8 | NA
TGTGCCACCTCCGGGACTAGCGGGAGGGCCGGGGAGCTGTTTTTT | CATSGTSGRAGELFF | TRBJ2-2 | few | TRBV15 | TRBD2
TGTGCCAGCAGCCGAACCCTGGGTCTAGCGGGCGAGGTCTACGAGCAGTACTTC | CASSRTLGLAGEVYEQYF | TRBJ2-7 | NA | TRBV14 | TRBD2
TGTGCCAGCAGCGTAGACCAAGAGACCCAGTACTTC | CASSVDQETQYF | TRBJ2-5 | NA | TRBV12-3/TRBV12-4 | NA
TGTGCCAGCTCACGTGCGGGGGCAGTAAAAGAGACCCAGTACTTC | CASSRAGAVKETQYF | TRBJ2-5 | NA | TRBV18 | NA
TGTGCCAGAGGGATCCAGGGCTTCTCTGGAAACACCATATATTTT | CARGIQGFSGNTIYF | TRBJ1-3 | NA | TRBV19 | NA
TGCAGCGTTGGGACTAGCGCCTACGAGCAGTACTTC | CSVGTSAYEQYF | TRBJ2-7 | once | TRBV29-1 | TRBD2
TGTGCCAGCAGCCACGGGGCAGGGGCTAGTCAGCCCCAGCATTTT | CASSHGAGASQPQHF | TRBJ1-5 | NA | TRBV3-1/TRBV3-2 | NA
TGTGCCAGCAGCTTAAACCGAGACGGGAGGCGCACAGATACGCAGTATTTT | CASSLNRDGRRTDTQYF | TRBJ2-3 | NA | TRBV7-9 | TRBD2
TGTGCCAGCAGCAAAGCCCTCCCTTCCGATACGCAGTATTTT | CASSKALPSDTQYF | TRBJ2-3 | NA | TRBV21-1 | NA
TGTGCCAGCAGCCCAGCCGGGACAGCAAGTTCACCCCTCCACTTT | CASSPAGTASSPLHF | TRBJ1-6 | NA | TRBV6-5 | TRBD1
TGTGCCAGCAGCGTGACAGGCGAGCAGTACTTC | CASSVTGEQYF | TRBJ2-7 | NA | TRBV7-2 | NA
TGTGCCAGCAGCCCTAGCCGGGCCGGGGAGCTGTTTTTT | CASSPSRAGELFF | TRBJ2-2 | NA | TRBV3-1/TRBV3-2 | NA
TGTGCCAGCAACGGGGGGTTGGGGACTGTCGTTGGAGAGCAGTACTTC | CASNGGLGTVVGEQYF | TRBJ2-7 | NA | TRBV25-1 | TRBD2
TGTGCCAGCAGTCCGACATTTGTTAGGGAAAAACTGTTTTTT | CASSPTFVREKLFF | TRBJ1-4 | NA | TRBV28 | NA
TGTGCCAGCTCACTAGGGACATACAATGAGCAGTTCTTC | CASSLGTYNEQFF | TRBJ2-1 | NA | TRBV18 | NA
TGTGCCAGCAGCCTCCACCGGGACAGGGCTTCTGAGCAGTTCTTC | CASSLHRDRASEQFF | TRBJ2-1 | NA | TRBV11-1 | TRBD1
TGTGCCAGCAGTTTAAGGGGGACAAGCGACTACACCTTC | CASSLRGTSDYTF | TRBJ1-2 | once | TRBV27 | NA
TGTGCCAGCAGCTTAGCAGGTGCGGGAGCGGGAGAGTCAGAGACCCAGTACTTC | CASSLAGAGAGESETQYF | TRBJ2-5 | NA | TRBV7-3 | TRBD2
TGTGCCAGCAGCCTAACTAGCGGCTCCTACAATGAGCAGTTCTTC | CASSLTSGSYNEQFF | TRBJ2-1 | few | TRBV6-6 | TRBD2
TGTGCCAGCAGTCCGACTAGCGGGATGAGCACAGATACGCAGTATTTT | CASSPTSGMSTDTQYF | TRBJ2-3 | once | TRBV28 | TRBD2
TGTGCCAGCAGTTTAGAGGGGACTAGCGGGAGGAAGAGAAACACCGGGGAGCTGTTTTTT | CASSLEGTSGRKRNTGELFF | TRBJ2-2 | NA | TRBV27 | TRBD2
TGTGCCAGCAGCGGCGACGGACTTTATGGCTACACCTTC | CASSGDGLYGYTF | TRBJ1-2 | NA | TRBV9 | NA
TGTGCCAGCAGTCCACAGATGAACACCGGGGAGCTGTTTTTT | CASSPQMNTGELFF | TRBJ2-2 | NA | TRBV6-2/TRBV6-3 | NA
TGTGCCAGTAGCCAATACGGACTAGCGGGAGGAATGTCGGCAGATACGCAGTATTTT | CASSQYGLAGGMSADTQYF | TRBJ2-3 | NA | TRBV19 | TRBD2
TGTGCCAGCAGCCTGGGTCGCGGTGGCTACACCTTC | CASSLGRGGYTF | TRBJ1-2 | once | TRBV7-2 | NA
TGTGCCAGCAGCCCACAACTAGCGGGGAACACAGATACGCAGTATTTT | CASSPQLAGNTDTQYF | TRBJ2-3 | NA | TRBV11-2 | TRBD2
TGTGCCTGGAGTGTCACCGGGACAGGGGTTACTGAAGCTTTCTTT | CAWSVTGTGVTEAFF | TRBJ1-1 | NA | TRBV30 | TRBD1
TGTGCCAGTAGTACCCGCCAAGGAGCTGGAAACACCATATATTTT | CASSTRQGAGNTIYF | TRBJ1-3 | once | TRBV19 | NA
TGTGCCAGCAGTCTCACCTCCGGGACTAGCGGGTATACCGGGGAGCTGTTTTTT | CASSLTSGTSGYTGELFF | TRBJ2-2 | NA | TRBV27 | TRBD2
TGTGCCAGCGCCTGGGCGGGAGGTTTCGACACGCAGTATTTT | CASAWAGGFDTQYF | TRBJ2-3 | NA | TRBV27 | TRBD2
TGTGCCAGCAGCTTAGAGGCCACAACGTGGGAGCAGTACTTC | CASSLEATTWEQYF | TRBJ2-7 | few | TRBV5-5 | NA
TGTGCCAGCTCACAGACACGACAGGGGGGTTACGAGCAGTACTTC | CASSQTRQGGYEQYF | TRBJ2-7 | NA | TRBV18 | TRBD1